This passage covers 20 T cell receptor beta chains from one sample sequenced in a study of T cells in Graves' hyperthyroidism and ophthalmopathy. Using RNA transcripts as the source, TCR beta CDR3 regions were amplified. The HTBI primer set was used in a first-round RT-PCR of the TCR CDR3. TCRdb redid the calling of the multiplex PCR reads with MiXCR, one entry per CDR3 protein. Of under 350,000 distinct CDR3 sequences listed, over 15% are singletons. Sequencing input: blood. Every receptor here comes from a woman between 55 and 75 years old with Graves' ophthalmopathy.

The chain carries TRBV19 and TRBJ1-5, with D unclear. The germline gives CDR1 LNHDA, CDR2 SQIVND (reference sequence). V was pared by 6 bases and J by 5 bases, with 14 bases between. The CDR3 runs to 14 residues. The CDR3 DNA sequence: TGTGCCAGTAGCCAAGACTCATACTATCAGCCCCAGCATTTT. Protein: CASSQDSYYQPQHF.

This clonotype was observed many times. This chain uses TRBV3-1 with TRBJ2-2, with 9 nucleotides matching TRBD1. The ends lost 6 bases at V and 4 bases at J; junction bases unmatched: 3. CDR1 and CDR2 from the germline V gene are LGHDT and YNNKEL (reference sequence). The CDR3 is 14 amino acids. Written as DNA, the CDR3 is TGTGCCAGCAGACGGGACAGGGTCACCGGGGAGCTGTTTTTT. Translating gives CASRRDRVTGELFF.

The CDR3 region has the DNA TGTGCCAGCAGCTTCCGGGACAGGGTACAGACCCAGTACTTC. Amino acid sequence: CASSFRDRVQTQYF. The chain couples TRBV5-6 to TRBJ2-5; 9 nucleotides align to TRBD1. Germline V CDR1 and CDR2: SGHDT, YYEEEE. Trimming at V came to 2 bases and at J to 6 bases, leaving 5 bases not matched to a gene. The CDR3 totals 14 residues.

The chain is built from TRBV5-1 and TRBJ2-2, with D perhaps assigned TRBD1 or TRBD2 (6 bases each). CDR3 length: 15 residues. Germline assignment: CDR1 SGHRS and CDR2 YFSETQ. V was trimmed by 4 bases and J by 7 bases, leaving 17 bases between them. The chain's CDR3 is CASSLDGGRIGELFF. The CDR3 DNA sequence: TGCGCCAGCAGCCTCGATGGGGGGCGTATCGGGGAGCTGTTTTTT.

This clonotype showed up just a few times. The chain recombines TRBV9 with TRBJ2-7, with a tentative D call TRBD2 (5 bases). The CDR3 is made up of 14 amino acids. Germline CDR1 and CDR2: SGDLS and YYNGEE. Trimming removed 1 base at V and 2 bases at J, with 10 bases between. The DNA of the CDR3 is TGTGCCAGCAGCGTAAGTCCGGGGACCTACGAGCAGTACTTC. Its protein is CASSVSPGTYEQYF.

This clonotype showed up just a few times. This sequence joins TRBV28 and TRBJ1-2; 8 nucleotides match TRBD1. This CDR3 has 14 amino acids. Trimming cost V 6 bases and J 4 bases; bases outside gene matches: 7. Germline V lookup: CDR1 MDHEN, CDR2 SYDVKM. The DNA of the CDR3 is TGTGCCAGCAGGTCGACAGGGGAAGGCTATGGCTACACCTTC. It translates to CASRSTGEGYGYTF.

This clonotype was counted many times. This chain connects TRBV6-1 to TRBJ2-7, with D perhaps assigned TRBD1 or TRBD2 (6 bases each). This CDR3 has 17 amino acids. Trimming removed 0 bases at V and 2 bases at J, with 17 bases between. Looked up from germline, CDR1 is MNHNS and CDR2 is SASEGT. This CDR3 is CASSEASLWGAPYEQYF. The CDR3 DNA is TGTGCCAGCAGTGAAGCTTCCCTTTGGGGGGCCCCCTACGAGCAGTACTTC.

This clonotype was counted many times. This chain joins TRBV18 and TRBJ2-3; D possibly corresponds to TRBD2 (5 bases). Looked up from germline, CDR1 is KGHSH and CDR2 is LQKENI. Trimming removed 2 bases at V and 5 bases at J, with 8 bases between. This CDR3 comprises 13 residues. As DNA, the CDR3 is TGTGCCAGCTCACCAAAACTAGAAGATACGCAGTATTTT. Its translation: CASSPKLEDTQYF.

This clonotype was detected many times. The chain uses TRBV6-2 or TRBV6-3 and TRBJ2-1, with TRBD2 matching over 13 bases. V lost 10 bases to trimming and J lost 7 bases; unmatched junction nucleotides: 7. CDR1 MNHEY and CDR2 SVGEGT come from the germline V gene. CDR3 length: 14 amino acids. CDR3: CATLGLAGPNEQFF. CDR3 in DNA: TGTGCCACCCTGGGACTAGCGGGGCCAAATGAGCAGTTCTTC.

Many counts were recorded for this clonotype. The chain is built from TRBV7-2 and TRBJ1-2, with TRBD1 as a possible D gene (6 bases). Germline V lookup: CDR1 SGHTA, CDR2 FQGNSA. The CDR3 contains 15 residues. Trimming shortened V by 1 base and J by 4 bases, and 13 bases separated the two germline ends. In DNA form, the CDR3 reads TGTGCCAGCAGCTTAGGAGCAGGGGAGAGCTATGGCTACACCTTC. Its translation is CASSLGAGESYGYTF.

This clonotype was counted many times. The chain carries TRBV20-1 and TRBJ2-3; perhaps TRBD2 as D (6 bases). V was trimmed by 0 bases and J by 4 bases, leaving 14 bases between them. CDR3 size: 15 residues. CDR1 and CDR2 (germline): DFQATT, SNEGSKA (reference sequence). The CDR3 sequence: CSARDWQGGSDTQYF. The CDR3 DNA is TGCAGTGCTAGAGATTGGCAGGGAGGATCAGATACGCAGTATTTT.

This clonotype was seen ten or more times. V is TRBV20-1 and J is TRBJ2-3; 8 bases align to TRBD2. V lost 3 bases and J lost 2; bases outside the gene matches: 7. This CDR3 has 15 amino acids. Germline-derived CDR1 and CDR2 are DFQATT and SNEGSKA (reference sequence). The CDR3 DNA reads TGCAGTGCTAGGATAGCGGGGCGACCCACAGATACGCAGTATTTT. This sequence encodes CSARIAGRPTDTQYF.

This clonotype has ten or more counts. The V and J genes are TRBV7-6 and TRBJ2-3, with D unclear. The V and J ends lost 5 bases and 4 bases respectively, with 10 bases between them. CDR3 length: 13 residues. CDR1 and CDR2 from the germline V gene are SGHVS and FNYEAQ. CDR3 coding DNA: TGTGCCAGCAGCGAAGGACGAGCAGATACGCAGTATTTT. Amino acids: CASSEGRADTQYF. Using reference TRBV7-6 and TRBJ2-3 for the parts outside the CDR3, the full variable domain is GAGVSQSPRYKVTKRGQDVALRCDPISGHVSLYWYRQALGQGPEFLTYFNYEAQQDKSGLPNDRFSAERPEGSISTLTIQRTEQRDSAMYRCASSEGRADTQYFGPGTRLTVL.

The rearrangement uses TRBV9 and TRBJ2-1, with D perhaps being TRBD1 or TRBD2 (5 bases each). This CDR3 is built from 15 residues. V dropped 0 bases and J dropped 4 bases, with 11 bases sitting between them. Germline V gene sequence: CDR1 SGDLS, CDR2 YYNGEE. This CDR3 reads CASSVEIGTYNEQFF. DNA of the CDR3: TGTGCCAGCAGCGTAGAAATAGGGACGTACAATGAGCAGTTCTTC.

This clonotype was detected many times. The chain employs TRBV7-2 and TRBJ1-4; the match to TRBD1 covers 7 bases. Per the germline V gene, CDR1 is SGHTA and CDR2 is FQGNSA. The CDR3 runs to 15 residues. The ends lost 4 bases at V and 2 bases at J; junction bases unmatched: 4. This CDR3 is CASSYQTGTNEKLFF. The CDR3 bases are TGTGCCAGCAGCTATCAGACAGGGACTAATGAAAAACTGTTTTTT. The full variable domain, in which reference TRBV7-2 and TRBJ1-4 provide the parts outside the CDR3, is GAGVSQSPSNKVTEKGKDVELRCDPISGHTALYWYRQSLGQGLEFLIYFQGNSAPDKSGLPSDRFSAERTGGSVSTLTIQRTQQEDSAVYLCASSYQTGTNEKLFFGSGTQLSVL.

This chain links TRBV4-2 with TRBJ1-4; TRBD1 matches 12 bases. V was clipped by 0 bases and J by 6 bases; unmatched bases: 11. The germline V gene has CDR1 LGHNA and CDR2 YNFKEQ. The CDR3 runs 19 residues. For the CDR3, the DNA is TGTGCCAGCAGCCAAGAGTCCGGGACAGGGGGCTCAATGGATGAAAAACTGTTTTTT. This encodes CASSQESGTGGSMDEKLFF.

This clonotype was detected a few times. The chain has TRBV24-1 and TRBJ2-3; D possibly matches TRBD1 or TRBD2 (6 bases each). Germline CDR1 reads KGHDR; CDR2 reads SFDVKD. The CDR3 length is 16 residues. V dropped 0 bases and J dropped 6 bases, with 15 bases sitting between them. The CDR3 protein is CATSDLVRGGLDTQYF. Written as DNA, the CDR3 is TGTGCCACCAGTGATTTGGTCAGGGGAGGATTGGATACGCAGTATTTT.

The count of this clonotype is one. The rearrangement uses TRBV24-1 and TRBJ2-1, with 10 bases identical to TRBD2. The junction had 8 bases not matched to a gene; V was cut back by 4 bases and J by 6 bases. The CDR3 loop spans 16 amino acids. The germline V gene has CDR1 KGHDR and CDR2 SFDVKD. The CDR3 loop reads CATSDISGRASNEQFF. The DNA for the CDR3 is TGTGCCACCAGTGACATAAGCGGGAGGGCGTCCAATGAGCAGTTCTTC.

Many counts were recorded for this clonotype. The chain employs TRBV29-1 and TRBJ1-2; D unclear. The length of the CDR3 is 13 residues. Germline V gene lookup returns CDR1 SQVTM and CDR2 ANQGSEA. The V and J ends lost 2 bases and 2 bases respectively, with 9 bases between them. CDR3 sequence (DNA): TGCAGCGTTGAATCTCCCCAAAACTATGGCTACACCTTC. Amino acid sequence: CSVESPQNYGYTF.

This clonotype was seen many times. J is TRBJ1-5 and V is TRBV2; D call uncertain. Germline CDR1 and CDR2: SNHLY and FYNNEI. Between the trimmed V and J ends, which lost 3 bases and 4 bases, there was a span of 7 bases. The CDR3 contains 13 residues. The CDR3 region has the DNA TGTGCCAGCAGTGATGAGAAGAATCAGCCCCAGCATTTT. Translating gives CASSDEKNQPQHF.